The sequence of this T cell receptor beta chain was determined in a study of shared clonotypes between healthy human individuals. Broader study findings: Donor scarcity curtailed the genetic and exposure-history diversity represented herein.

On this clone: Its antigen is unidentified.

Germline-derived CDR1 and CDR2 are MDHEN and SYDVKM. Trimming at V came to 6 bases and at J to 10 bases, leaving 14 bases not matched to a gene. The CDR3 length is 14 residues. Every subset's genomic DNA went evenly onto several immunoSEQ plates. Replicate PCRs run on unsorted PBMC used around 330 ng DNA, which was about 30,000 T cell genomes. This table comes from immunoSEQ multiplex PCR, and its TCRdb copy is limited to in-frame clones, with some not included. The table records around 500,000 clones, 60% to 80% of them present only once. Caucasian adults living in Nashville, Tennessee, provided all samples.

The clonotype originates from a woman aged 40 to 50 in good health. Some clones in this sample may be carry-over from other donors' samples. The V gene is TRBV28, the J gene TRBJ1-1, with 7 bases that match TRBD1. The sequenced sample consisted of PBMCs. This CDR3 is CASSPIRDRRTAFF. DNA of the CDR3: TGTGCCAGCAGCCCGATTCGGGACAGAAGGACAGCTTTCTTT. Filled out from reference TRBV28 and TRBJ1-1, the complete variable domain reads DVKVTQSSRYLVKRTGEKVFLECVQDMDHENMFWYRQDPGLGLRLIYFSYDVKMKEKGDIPEGYSVSREKKERFSLILESASTNQTSMYLCASSPIRDRRTAFFGQGTRLTVV.